This T cell receptor (beta chain) stems from a study of T cells in localized non-small cell lung cancer. V was clipped by 4 bases and J by 0 bases, with 18 bases between them. CDR3 length: 18 residues. Germline assignment: CDR1 KGHSH and CDR2 LQKENI. Study-level points and caveats: Adjacent lung had a median roughly 61 of the 100 largest tumor clones. Longer survival (overall) was linked to higher T cell density in blood. The study sequenced only one region of the tumor. As a result, intratumor heterogeneity could not be excluded and remains possible.

To note about this clone: Its antigen remains unknown.

Measured with immunoSEQ multiplex PCR; TCRdb has only the in-frame clones, and not every one. The table includes approximately 47,000 clones, about 88% detected once. The sample in question was PBMCs, obtained before any cancer treatment. The TCR sequence derives from a man aged 40 to 70 with stage II lung adenocarcinoma. The chain links TRBV18 to TRBJ2-2; D is perhaps TRBD2 (5 bases). DNA for the CDR3: TGTGCCAGCTCACTGTTTCTCGTTAGGACTTCGAACACCGGGGAGCTGTTTTTT. It specifies CASSLFLVRTSNTGELFF.